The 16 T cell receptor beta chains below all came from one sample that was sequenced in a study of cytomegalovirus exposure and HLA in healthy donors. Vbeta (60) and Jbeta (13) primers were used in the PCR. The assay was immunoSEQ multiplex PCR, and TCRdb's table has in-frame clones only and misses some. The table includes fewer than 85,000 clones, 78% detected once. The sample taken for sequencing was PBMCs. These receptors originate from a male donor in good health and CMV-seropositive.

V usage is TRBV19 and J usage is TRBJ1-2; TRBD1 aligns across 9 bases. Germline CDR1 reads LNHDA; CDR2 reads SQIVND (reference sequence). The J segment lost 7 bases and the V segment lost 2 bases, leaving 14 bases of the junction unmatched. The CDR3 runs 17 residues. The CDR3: CASSISTRGTGLCGYTF. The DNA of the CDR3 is TGTGCCAGTAGTATATCGACACGCGGGACAGGGCTTTGTGGCTACACCTTC.

CDR3 coding DNA: TGCAGCGTTCAGAGGGGAGGAGAGACCCAGTACTTC. Its protein product is CSVQRGGETQYF. This chain uses TRBV29-1 with TRBJ2-5; TRBD2 is a possible D gene (6 bases). The CDR3 runs to 12 residues. Looked up from germline, CDR1 is SQVTM and CDR2 is ANQGSEA. Trimming removed 5 bases from V and 4 bases from J, with 11 bases in between. Full variable domain (rest looked up from reference TRBV29-1 and TRBJ2-5): SAVISQKPSRDICQRGTSLTIQCQVDSQVTMMFWYRQQPGQSLTLIATANQGSEATYESGFVIDKFPISRPNLTFSTLTVSNMSPEDSSIYLCSVQRGGETQYFGPGTRLLVL.

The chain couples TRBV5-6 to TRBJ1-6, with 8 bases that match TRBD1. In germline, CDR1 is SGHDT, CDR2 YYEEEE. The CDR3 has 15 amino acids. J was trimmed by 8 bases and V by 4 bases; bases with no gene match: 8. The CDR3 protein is CASSPRTGTHSPLHF. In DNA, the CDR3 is TGTGCCAGCAGCCCCAGGACAGGGACCCATTCACCCCTCCACTTT.

The CDR3 loop reads CASSIDREAGNTIYF. In nucleotides, the CDR3 is TGTGCCAGCAGCATCGACAGGGAAGCGGGAAACACCATATATTTT. The genes are TRBV11-1 and TRBJ1-3; 7 bases are shared with TRBD1. CDR1 is SGHAT, CDR2 FQDESV, per germline (reference sequence). With V trimmed by 5 bases and J by 4 bases, 8 bases remained unmatched. This CDR3 contains 15 residues.

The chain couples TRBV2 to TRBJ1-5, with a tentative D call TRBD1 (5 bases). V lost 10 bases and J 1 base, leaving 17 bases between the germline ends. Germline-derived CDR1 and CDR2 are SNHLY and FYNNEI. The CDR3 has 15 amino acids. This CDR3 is CATSARGMSNQPQHF. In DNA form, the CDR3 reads TGTGCCACGAGTGCGCGGGGGATGAGCAATCAGCCCCAGCATTTT.

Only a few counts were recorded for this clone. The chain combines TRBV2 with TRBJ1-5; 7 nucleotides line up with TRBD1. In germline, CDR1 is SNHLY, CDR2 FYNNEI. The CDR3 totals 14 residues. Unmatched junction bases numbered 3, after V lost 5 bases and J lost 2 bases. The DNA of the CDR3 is TGTGCCAGCAGTCCTGGACAGGGCAATCAGCCCCAGCATTTT. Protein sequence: CASSPGQGNQPQHF.

The CDR3 region is CASSNKYYGYTF. The CDR3 DNA sequence: TGTGCCAGCAGCAACAAATACTATGGCTACACCTTC. The chain has TRBV5-6 and TRBJ1-2, with D hard to call. This CDR3 has 12 residues. Germline CDR1 is SGHDT and CDR2 is YYEEEE. Trimming stripped 4 bases from V and 3 bases from J, with 7 bases between. The full variable domain, its missing parts supplied by reference TRBV5-6 and TRBJ1-2, is DAGVTQSPTHLIKTRGQQVTLRCSPKSGHDTVSWYQQALGQGPQFIFQYYEEEERQRGNFPDRFSGHQFPNYSSELNVNALLLGDSALYLCASSNKYYGYTFGSGTRLTVV.

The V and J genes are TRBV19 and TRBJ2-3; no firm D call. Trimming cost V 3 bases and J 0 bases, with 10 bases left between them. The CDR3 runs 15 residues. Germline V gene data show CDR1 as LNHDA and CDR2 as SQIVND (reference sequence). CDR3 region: CASSIGQFSTDTQYF. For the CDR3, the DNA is TGTGCCAGTAGTATTGGTCAGTTTAGCACAGATACGCAGTATTTT.

The CDR3 loop reads CASSLAGTYEQYF. In DNA form, the CDR3 reads TGCGCCAGCAGCTTGGCGGGAACTTACGAGCAGTACTTC. The V call is TRBV5-1, the J call TRBJ2-7; weak D call: TRBD2 (5 bases). The V end lost 0 bases, the J end lost 4 bases, and 8 bases lay between the germline ends. Germline assignment: CDR1 SGHRS and CDR2 YFSETQ. This CDR3 spans 13 amino acids.

As DNA, the CDR3 is TGTGCCAGCAGCTTAGCGGCGGCGGGGAATGGCGAGCAGTTCTTC. Translated, it gives CASSLAAAGNGEQFF. V and J are TRBV7-9 and TRBJ2-1; D perhaps matches TRBD2 (6 bases). The CDR3 runs to 15 residues. Trimming cost V 0 bases and J 10 bases, with 16 bases left between them. Germline V lookup: CDR1 SEHNR, CDR2 FQNEAQ (reference sequence).

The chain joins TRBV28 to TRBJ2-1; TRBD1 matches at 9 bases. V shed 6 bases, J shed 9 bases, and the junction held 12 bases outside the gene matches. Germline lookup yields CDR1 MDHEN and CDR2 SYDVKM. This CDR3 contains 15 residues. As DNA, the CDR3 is TGTGCCAGCAGGAAACTCCGGGACAGGGTATCTGAGCAGTTCTTC. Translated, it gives CASRKLRDRVSEQFF.

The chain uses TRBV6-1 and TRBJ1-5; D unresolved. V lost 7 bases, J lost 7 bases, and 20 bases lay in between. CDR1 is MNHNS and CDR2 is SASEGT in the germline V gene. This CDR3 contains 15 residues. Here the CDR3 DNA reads TGTGCCAGCATCGACGGGGAGGGAACGGGGCAGCCCCAGCATTTT. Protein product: CASIDGEGTGQPQHF.

This chain's CDR3 is CAWSVHQRTHTYEQYF. CDR3 coding DNA: TGTGCCTGGAGTGTACATCAAAGGACACATACCTACGAGCAGTACTTC. The chain couples TRBV30 to TRBJ2-7, with D tentatively TRBD1 (5 bases). Trimming stripped 0 bases from V and 2 bases from J, with 17 bases between. The CDR3 runs 16 residues. The germline CDR1 and CDR2 sequences are GTSNPN and SVGIG (reference sequence). The full variable domain, rest sourced from reference TRBV30 and TRBJ2-7, is SQTIHQWPATLVQPVGSPLSLECTVEGTSNPNLYWYRQAAGRGLQLLFYSVGIGQISSEVPQNLSASRPQDRQFILSSKKLLLSDSGFYLCAWSVHQRTHTYEQYFGPGTRLTVT.

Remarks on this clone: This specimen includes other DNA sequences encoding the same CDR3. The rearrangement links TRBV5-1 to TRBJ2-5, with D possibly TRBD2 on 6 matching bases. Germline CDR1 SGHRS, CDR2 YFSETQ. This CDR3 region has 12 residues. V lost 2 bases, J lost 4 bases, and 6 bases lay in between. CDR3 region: CASSFGGETQYF. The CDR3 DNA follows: TGCGCCAGCAGCTTCGGGGGAGAGACCCAGTACTTC.

For the CDR3, the DNA is TGCGCCAGCAGCCAGGGACAGGCGTTTATAGCTGAAGCTTTCTTT. This translates into CASSQGQAFIAEAFF. V usage is TRBV4-1 and J usage is TRBJ1-1; TRBD1 aligns across 8 bases. The CDR3 is made up of 15 amino acids. V lost 3 bases, J lost 6 bases, and 9 bases stayed unmatched. Per germline, CDR1 MGHRA and CDR2 YSYEKL.

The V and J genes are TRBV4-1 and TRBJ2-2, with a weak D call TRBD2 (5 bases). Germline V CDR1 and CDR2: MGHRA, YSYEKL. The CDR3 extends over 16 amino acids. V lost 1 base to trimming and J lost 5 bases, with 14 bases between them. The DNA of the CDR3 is TGCGCCAGCAGCCAAGCAGGTCGACTAAGGACCGGGGAGCTGTTTTTT. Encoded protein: CASSQAGRLRTGELFF.